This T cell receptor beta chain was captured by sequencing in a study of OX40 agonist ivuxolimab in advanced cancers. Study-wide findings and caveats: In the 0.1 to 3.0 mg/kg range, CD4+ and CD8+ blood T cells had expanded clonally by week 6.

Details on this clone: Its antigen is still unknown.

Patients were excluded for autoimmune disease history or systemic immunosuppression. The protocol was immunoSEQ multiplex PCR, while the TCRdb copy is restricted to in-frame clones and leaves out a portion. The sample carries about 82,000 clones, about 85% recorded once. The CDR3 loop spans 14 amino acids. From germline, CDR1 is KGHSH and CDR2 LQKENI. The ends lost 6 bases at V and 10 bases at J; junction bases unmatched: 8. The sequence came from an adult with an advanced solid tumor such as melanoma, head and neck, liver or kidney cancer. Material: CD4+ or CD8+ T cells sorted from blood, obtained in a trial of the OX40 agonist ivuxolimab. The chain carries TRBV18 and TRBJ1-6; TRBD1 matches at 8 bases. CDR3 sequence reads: CASSETGARSPLHF. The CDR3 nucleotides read TGTGCCAGCTCCGAGACAGGGGCACGGTCACCCCTCCACTTT.